Presented here are 17 T cell receptor beta chains from one specimen sequenced in a study of T cell responses to AZD1222 COVID-19 vaccine (dated by TCRdb to about 2021). Library creation used the immunoSEQ multiplex PCR assay. TCRdb's version of the immuneACCESS table is confined to in-frame rearrangements and falls short of the full clone set. An unresolved V gene accounts for under half of the shortfall where checked; the remainder is of unknown origin. Within this sample are approximately 100,000 clones, with roughly 87% of them counted one time only. The leading ten clones occupy 5.2% of the sample. The time point label, read with the paper, signifies: baseline before first vaccination. The sequences come from peripheral blood, collected on day 0 of AZD1222 vaccination. These receptor sequences come from an adult in good health.

About this clone: The sample contains more than one DNA sequence encoding this CDR3. This rearrangement joins TRBV20-1 to TRBJ1-3; no clear D. The CDR3 loop spans 11 amino acids. Germline CDR1 is DFQATT and CDR2 is SNEGSKA (reference sequence). V dropped 5 bases and J dropped 1 base, with 3 bases sitting between them. The CDR3 here is CSALSGNTIYF. CDR3 coding DNA: TGCAGTGCTTTATCTGGAAACACCATATATTTT.

Points on this clone: This specimen includes other DNA sequences encoding the same CDR3. This chain connects TRBV5-1 to TRBJ2-7, with D possibly matching TRBD2 (6 bases). Germline V CDR1 and CDR2: SGHRS, YFSETQ. This CDR3 comprises 12 residues. Deletions cut 5 bases from V and 5 bases from J, with 11 bases between. The CDR3 sequence: CASRGDSNEQYF. DNA of the CDR3: TGCGCCAGCAGAGGGGACTCAAACGAGCAGTACTTC.

This sequence joins TRBV28 and TRBJ1-6; no firm D call. V lost 7 bases and J lost 6, with 16 bases in between. Per the germline V gene, CDR1 is MDHEN and CDR2 is SYDVKM. CDR3 length equals 15 residues. For the CDR3, the DNA is TGTGCCAGCACCACCCCTCGAGGTTCTAATTCACCCCTCCACTTT. Translated, it gives CASTTPRGSNSPLHF.

This clone was detected ten times or more. The J gene is TRBJ2-1, the V gene TRBV5-1; TRBD2 matches 7 bases. CDR1 is SGHRS and CDR2 is YFSETQ in the germline V gene. The CDR3 consists of 14 residues. V dropped 0 bases and J dropped 10; count of bases not matched to a gene: 7. CDR3 loop: CASSLERGSGEQFF. As DNA, the CDR3 is TGCGCCAGCAGCTTGGAGCGGGGCTCGGGGGAGCAGTTCTTC.

The chain combines TRBV6-2 or TRBV6-3 with TRBJ1-5; 7 bases line up with TRBD1. The germline V gene encodes CDR1 MNHEY and CDR2 SVGEGT. The CDR3 is 13 amino acids. The ends lost 5 bases at V and 6 bases at J; junction bases unmatched: 4. This CDR3 reads CASSLGGGQPQHF. The CDR3 nucleotides read TGTGCCAGCAGTCTAGGGGGCGGTCAGCCCCAGCATTTT.

The chain carries TRBV19 and TRBJ1-4; 7 nucleotides align to TRBD1. V lost 4 bases to trimming and J lost 2 bases; unmatched junction nucleotides: 4. The CDR3 contains 15 residues. Germline CDR1 is LNHDA and CDR2 is SQIVND (reference sequence). CDR3 loop: CASSTGTATNEKLFF. In DNA form, the CDR3 reads TGTGCCAGTAGTACCGGGACAGCTACTAATGAAAAACTGTTTTTT.

The gene calls are TRBV28 and TRBJ2-2; D could derive from TRBD1 or TRBD2 (7 bases each). This CDR3 is built from 16 residues. CDR1 is MDHEN, CDR2 SYDVKM, per germline. With 5 bases removed from V and 4 bases from J, the gap between germline ends came to 17 bases. Written as DNA, the CDR3 is TGTGCCAGCAGTCAACAGGGGAGGGCGAGCACCGGGGAGCTGTTTTTT. Translating it yields CASSQQGRASTGELFF.

J is TRBJ1-1 and V is TRBV27; D possibly corresponds to TRBD1 (5 bases). V lost 5 bases and J 5 bases, leaving 15 bases between the germline ends. The CDR3 has 14 residues. CDR1 and CDR2 from the germline V gene are MNHEY and SMNVEV (reference sequence). Here the CDR3 DNA reads TGTGCCAGCAGTCCTCTTGGGGGGGGTACTGAAGCTTTCTTT. This translates into CASSPLGGGTEAFF.

The rearrangement uses TRBV19 and TRBJ2-1, with D perhaps TRBD2 (5 bases). This CDR3 region has 13 residues. Germline V lookup: CDR1 LNHDA, CDR2 SQIVND (reference sequence). Trimming took 8 bases from V and 8 from J, leaving 16 bases between them. DNA of the CDR3: TGTGCCAGTGGGGATACTAGTAACGATGAGCAGTTCTTC. Encoded protein: CASGDTSNDEQFF. Looking up the rest from reference TRBV19 and TRBJ2-1 gives the full variable domain: DGGITQSPKYLFRKEGQNVTLSCEQNLNHDAMYWYRQDPGQGLRLIYYSQIVNDFQKGDIAEGYSVSREKKESFPLTVTSAQKNPTAFYLCASGDTSNDEQFFGPGTRLTVL.

The chain employs TRBV10-2 and TRBJ1-2; no clear D gene. Germline loops: CDR1 WSHSY, CDR2 SAAADI. The CDR3 length is 14 residues. The ends were cut back, 5 bases at V and 8 bases at J, with 18 bases in the middle. CDR3 loop: CASSHLKTDVGYTF. In DNA, the CDR3 is TGCGCCAGCAGTCACCTAAAGACGGACGTGGGCTACACCTTC.

V gene TRBV2 combines with J gene TRBJ1-2, with D possibly being TRBD1 (6 bases). The CDR3 is 14 residues long. CDR1 is SNHLY and CDR2 is FYNNEI in the germline V gene. Trimming left V 5 bases short and J 4 bases short, with 14 bases between. The CDR3: CASSPEGEGYGYTF. CDR3 nucleotides: TGTGCCAGCAGTCCCGAGGGGGAGGGCTATGGCTACACCTTC. Together with reference TRBV2 and TRBJ1-2, the CDR3 gives the full variable domain: EPEVTQTPSHQVTQMGQEVILRCVPISNHLYFYWYRQILGQKVEFLVSFYNNEISEKSEIFDDQFSVERPDGSNFTLKIRSTKLEDSAMYFCASSPEGEGYGYTFGSGTRLTVV.

The rearrangement links TRBV6-1 to TRBJ1-5; D is unclear. CDR1 and CDR2 from the germline V gene are MNHNS and SASEGT. CDR3 length: 15 amino acids. The ends were cut back, 2 bases at V and 0 bases at J, with 8 bases in the middle. CDR3 protein: CASSESDDSNQPQHF. The CDR3 DNA reads as TGTGCCAGCAGTGAATCCGACGATAGCAATCAGCCCCAGCATTTT.

The chain carries TRBV5-1 and TRBJ2-1, with 12 bases lining up with TRBD2. The CDR3 sequence is 17 residues long. Germline-derived CDR1 and CDR2 are SGHRS and YFSETQ. With V trimmed by 1 base and J by 1 base, 3 bases remained unmatched. The CDR3 sequence: CASSLRLAGGSYNEQFF. The CDR3 nucleotides read TGCGCCAGCAGCTTGCGTCTAGCGGGAGGGTCCTACAATGAGCAGTTCTTC.

V is TRBV11-2 and J is TRBJ2-7; D is unclear. CDR3 length: 18 residues. Germline loops: CDR1 SGHAT, CDR2 FQNNGV. Trimming shortened V by 4 bases and J by 0 bases, and 22 bases separated the two germline ends. The CDR3, as DNA: TGTGCCAGCAGCTCCGCTCGGTTCAGTAGGTCAGCCTCCTACGAGCAGTACTTC. This translates into CASSSARFSRSASYEQYF.

The rearrangement joins TRBV27 to TRBJ1-2; 8 bases line up with TRBD1. CDR3 length: 15 amino acids. Looked up from germline, CDR1 is MNHEY and CDR2 is SMNVEV (reference sequence). Trimming removed 3 bases from V and 4 bases from J; junction bases left unmatched: 7. The CDR3 loop is CASSLAGGVGYGYTF. The CDR3 nucleotides are TGTGCCAGCAGTTTGGCAGGGGGCGTCGGCTATGGCTACACCTTC.

V is TRBV4-3 and J is TRBJ1-2; TRBD1 matches at 7 bases. Trimming at V came to 2 bases and at J to 6 bases, leaving 6 bases not matched to a gene. The length of the CDR3 is 14 residues. Germline loops: CDR1 LGHNA, CDR2 YSLEER. The CDR3 region has the DNA TGCGCCAGCAGCCAACTTGGGACAGACGATGGCTACACCTTC. Residues: CASSQLGTDDGYTF.

The gene calls are TRBV27 and TRBJ2-1; a possible D gene is TRBD2 (7 bases). V was pared by 6 bases and J by 6 bases, with 15 bases between. The CDR3 consists of 14 residues. Germline V gene sequence: CDR1 MNHEY, CDR2 SMNVEV (reference sequence). The CDR3 nucleotides are TGTGCCAGCAGGGGTGGGGGGGCCGCCAATGAGCAGTTCTTC. Translating gives CASRGGGAANEQFF.